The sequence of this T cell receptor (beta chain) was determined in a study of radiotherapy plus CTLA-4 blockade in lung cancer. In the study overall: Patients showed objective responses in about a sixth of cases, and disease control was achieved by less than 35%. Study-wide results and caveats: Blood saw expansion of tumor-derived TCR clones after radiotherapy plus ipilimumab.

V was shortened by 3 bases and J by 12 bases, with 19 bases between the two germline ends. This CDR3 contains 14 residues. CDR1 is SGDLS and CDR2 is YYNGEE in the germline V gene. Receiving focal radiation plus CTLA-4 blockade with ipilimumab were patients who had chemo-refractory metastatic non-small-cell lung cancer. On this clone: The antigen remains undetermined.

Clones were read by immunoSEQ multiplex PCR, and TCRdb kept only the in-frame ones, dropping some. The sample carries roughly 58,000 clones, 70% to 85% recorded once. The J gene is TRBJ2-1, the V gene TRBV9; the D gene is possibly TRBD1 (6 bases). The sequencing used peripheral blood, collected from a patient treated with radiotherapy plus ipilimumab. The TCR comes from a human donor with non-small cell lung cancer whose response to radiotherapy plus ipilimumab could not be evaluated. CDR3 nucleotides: TGTGCCAGCAGCGCCAACTTGAGACAGGCTGGGCAGTTCTTC. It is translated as CASSANLRQAGQFF.